This section outlines one T cell receptor (beta chain) sequence together with its context. As yet, its antigen is unknown. V dropped 0 bases and J dropped 2 bases, with 3 bases sitting between them. The CDR3 is 14 residues long. Germline CDR1 reads SGDLS; CDR2 reads YYNGEE. The data stem from a study of OX40 agonist ivuxolimab in advanced cancers. Study as a whole: In this trial design, patients received ivuxolimab intravenously at 0.01 to 10 mg/kg every 2 weeks. Study-wide points: Averaged across samples, CD8+ T cells carried more expanded clones than CD4+ did. Clonal expansion was seen in CD4+ and CD8+ blood T cells by week 6 at 0.1 to 3.0 mg/kg.

The protocol was immunoSEQ multiplex PCR, while the TCRdb copy is restricted to in-frame clones and leaves out a portion. Among about 84,000 clones listed, approximately 80% were seen once. The origin of this receptor is an adult with an advanced solid tumor such as melanoma, head and neck, liver or kidney cancer. This material consisted of CD4+ or CD8+ T cells sorted from blood, taken in a trial of the OX40 agonist ivuxolimab. The chain has TRBV9 and TRBJ2-6; D unclear. Here the CDR3 reads CASSVDPGANVLTF. In nucleotides, the CDR3 is TGTGCCAGCAGCGTAGACCCTGGGGCCAACGTCCTGACTTTC.